This TCR beta chain was documented in a study of blood T cells in healthy people across ages. Findings and limits, study-wide: Long-lived donors had more naive CD4+ cells and higher diversity than aged donors. PBMCs were not sorted, which prevented a conclusive comparison of naive versus antigen-experienced cells.

The CDR3 runs to 11 residues. Per the germline V gene, CDR1 is ENHRY and CDR2 is SYGVKD. Trimming took off 2 bases at V and 5 bases at J, with 4 bases between the two ends. As for this clonotype: Its specificity is not known. A much larger clone differs by one base, so this may be a read error.

A second about 7 to 11 cycle PCR used barcoded and J-beta primers. Per-sample output comprised a minimum of 2.5 million paired-end reads containing CDR3. One entry per CDR3 protein results from TCRdb running MiXCR on the 5' RACE reads. The table has around 990,000 distinct CDR3 sequences, under 40% seen once; the top ten hold 10% to 15%. PBMCs, at least 7 million per sample, were isolated. The rearrangement links TRBV10-3 to TRBJ2-7; D uncertain. The origin of this receptor is a young man in good health. The sample consisted of blood. The CDR3 nucleotides are TGTGCCATCAGTGAGACGGACGAGCAGTACTTC. Translating it yields CAISETDEQYF.